This note documents a single T cell receptor (beta chain) sequence. These data belong to a study of sequential checkpoint blockade in melanoma. Overall study context: Patients were randomized 1:1 to nivolumab-then-ipilimumab or ipilimumab-then-nivolumab first-line. Maintenance nivolumab came after either treatment sequence.

V was trimmed by 10 bases and J by 4 bases, leaving 13 bases between them. From germline, CDR1 is SEHNR and CDR2 FQNEAQ (reference sequence). The CDR3 sequence is 12 residues long. Treatment denoted: randomized to nivolumab then ipilimumab (arm A) or the reverse (arm B). DNA-damaging chemotherapy had not been given to any patient beforehand. PBMC sorting kept live CD3+CD8+ cells without CD19 or CD56. Measured with immunoSEQ multiplex PCR; TCRdb has only the in-frame clones, and not every one. This sample carries about 32,000 clones, 82% of them seen once, and the ten largest clones take under 20%. This chain uses TRBV7-9 with TRBJ1-1, with D tentatively TRBD1 (6 bases). The sequences come from CD8+ T cells sorted from blood (inferred from file names), collected from a patient given nivolumab and ipilimumab in sequence. The receptor was derived from a human donor with melanoma. The CDR3 DNA reads as TGTGCCACTTCGACAGGCCCCACTGAAGCTTTCTTT. This codes for CATSTGPTEAFF. Combining the CDR3 with reference TRBV7-9 and TRBJ1-1 gives the whole variable domain DTGVSQNPRHKITKRGQNVTFRCDPISEHNRLYWYRQTLGQGPEFLTYFQNEAQLEKSRLLSDRFSAERPKGSFSTLEIQRTEQGDSAMYLCATSTGPTEAFFGQGTRLTVV.